This TCR beta chain appears in the sequencing data of a study of CD8+ T cells in alopecia areata. The wider study: Patients in the treated group were given tofacitinib by mouth, 5 to 10 mg twice a day. Findings and limits, study-wide: Scalp clonality dropped significantly under tofacitinib, as did expanded CD8+ top-100 clones.

This clone was seen only a few times. Its antigen is currently unknown. Extraction and reverse transcription of RNA yielded cDNA as the sequencing template. Only in-frame clones appear in the TCRdb table, and some are missing; sequencing was by immunoSEQ multiplex PCR. Seen here are under 150,000 clones, less than 60% observed once, and the top ten hold about 3.2%. Germline V gene sequence: CDR1 MNHNS, CDR2 SASEGT. The CDR3 contains 15 residues. Trimming removed 6 bases from V and 0 bases from J, with 9 bases in between. As to treatment: oral pan-JAK inhibitor, 5-10 mg twice daily. The material was CD4+ T cells sorted from blood, obtained at week 24, from a patient treated with tofacitinib. This clonotype was sampled from a human donor with alopecia areata. V is TRBV6-1 and J is TRBJ1-6; D remains unclear. The CDR3 coding sequence is TGTGCCAGCAGACTGATGAGCTCCTATAATTCACCCCTCCACTTT. Translating it yields CASRLMSSYNSPLHF.